A single sample gave rise to the 21 T cell receptor beta chains below, sequenced in a study of OX40 agonist ivuxolimab in advanced cancers. Libraries were prepared through the immunoSEQ multiplex PCR assay. This immuneACCESS table, as held by TCRdb, lists in-frame sequences with V and J called but not all clones. Of the missing ones, under half trace to an unresolved V gene in checked studies; the others have no known cause. The sample table shows under 100,000 clones, and 70% to 90% are seen once. More than 0.6% of the sample lies in the top ten. This material consisted of CD4+ or CD8+ T cells sorted from blood, taken in a trial of the OX40 agonist ivuxolimab. These TCRs come from an adult with an advanced solid tumor such as melanoma, head and neck, liver or kidney cancer.

The rearrangement joins TRBV7-8 to TRBJ1-3, with 8 bases matching TRBD1. The ends lost 0 bases at V and 6 bases at J; junction bases unmatched: 4. This CDR3 region has 15 residues. Germline-derived CDR1 and CDR2 are SGHVS and FQNEAQ. DNA of the CDR3: TGTGCCAGCAGCTTAGCGACAGGGGTGGCAAACACCATATATTTT. Protein sequence: CASSLATGVANTIYF.

The chain has TRBV19 and TRBJ2-1; no clear D. The CDR3 is 18 amino acids. Germline CDR1 reads LNHDA; CDR2 reads SQIVND (reference sequence). V was cut by 5 bases and J by 10 bases, with 30 bases left in between. CDR3 sequence (DNA): TGTGCCAGTAGTTTTTCAGCAGTGCGACGTGACCTTGGACGAGAGCAGTTCTTC. Encoded protein: CASSFSAVRRDLGREQFF.

The chain uses TRBV7-2 and TRBJ2-7; tentatively, D is TRBD1 or TRBD2 (5 bases each). V was trimmed by 4 bases and J by 3 bases, leaving 13 bases between them. The CDR3 is 14 amino acids. CDR1 is SGHTA, CDR2 FQGNSA, per germline. CDR3: CASSSTGTGYEQYF. DNA for the CDR3: TGTGCCAGCAGCTCAACCGGGACCGGCTACGAGCAGTACTTC.

The J gene is TRBJ2-5, the V gene TRBV5-1, with a weak D call TRBD2 (6 bases). This CDR3 is 13 amino acids long. The V end lost 0 bases, the J end lost 7 bases, and 10 bases lay between the germline ends. CDR1 and CDR2 from the germline V gene are SGHRS and YFSETQ. CDR3 sequence (DNA): TGCGCCAGCAGCTTGGACTTGGAGGGGACCCAGTACTTC. Amino acid sequence: CASSLDLEGTQYF.

This clone was detected only once. The chain employs TRBV4-3 and TRBJ2-2; 8 bases map to TRBD1. Germline V gene sequence: CDR1 LGHNA, CDR2 YSLEER. V gave up 0 bases and J gave up 3 bases; unmatched junction bases: 3. The CDR3 consists of 16 residues. The CDR3 spells CASSQDHRGYTGELFF. As DNA, the CDR3 is TGCGCCAGCAGCCAAGACCACAGGGGGTACACCGGGGAGCTGTTTTTT.

Comments on this clone: The same CDR3 is also encoded by other DNA sequences in this sample. The chain couples TRBV5-1 to TRBJ2-2; D possibly corresponds to TRBD2 (6 bases). Germline CDR1 reads SGHRS; CDR2 reads YFSETQ. V dropped 0 bases and J dropped 0 bases, with 6 bases sitting between them. The CDR3 is 15 residues long. For the CDR3, the DNA is TGCGCCAGCAGCTTGGGGGGGGCGAACACCGGGGAGCTGTTTTTT. Protein product: CASSLGGANTGELFF.

J is TRBJ1-2 and V is TRBV19; D unresolved. Trimming removed 3 bases from V and 0 bases from J, with 8 bases in between. The CDR3 extends over 14 amino acids. Germline loops: CDR1 LNHDA, CDR2 SQIVND (reference sequence). CDR3 coding DNA: TGTGCCAGTAGTATCCCGAGAGCTAACTATGGCTACACCTTC. Translated, it gives CASSIPRANYGYTF.

This chain joins TRBV27 and TRBJ2-3; 14 bases line up with TRBD2. Per the germline V gene, CDR1 is MNHEY and CDR2 is SMNVEV (reference sequence). This CDR3 has 15 residues. V shed 5 bases and J 4 bases; nucleotides not matched to a gene: 2. The CDR3 is CASSKTSGRADTQYF. As DNA, the CDR3 is TGTGCCAGCAGTAAGACTAGCGGGAGGGCAGATACGCAGTATTTT.

The V call is TRBV2, the J call TRBJ1-1; a weak D match, TRBD1 (5 bases). The V gene lost 3 bases and the J gene lost 1 base, with 9 bases spanning the gap. Germline assignment: CDR1 SNHLY and CDR2 FYNNEI. This CDR3 contains 14 residues. As DNA, the CDR3 is TGTGCCAGCAGTGAGATCAGGGCGAACACTGAAGCTTTCTTT. Its translation: CASSEIRANTEAFF. Full variable domain (remainder filled in from reference TRBV2 and TRBJ1-1): EPEVTQTPSHQVTQMGQEVILRCVPISNHLYFYWYRQILGQKVEFLVSFYNNEISEKSEIFDDQFSVERPDGSNFTLKIRSTKLEDSAMYFCASSEIRANTEAFFGQGTRLTVV.

The chain couples TRBV5-1 to TRBJ2-1; 9 bases line up with TRBD2. V lost 9 bases, J lost 5 bases, and 9 bases stayed unmatched. Germline V gene sequence: CDR1 SGHRS, CDR2 YFSETQ. This CDR3 has 14 residues. The CDR3 bases are TGCGCCACCAGGGGGGCTAGCGGGGACAATGAGCAGTTCTTC. Translated: CATRGASGDNEQFF.

The chain is built from TRBV5-1 and TRBJ2-5, with TRBD2 identical over 7 bases. The CDR3 consists of 15 residues. The ends lost 4 bases at V and 4 bases at J; junction bases unmatched: 10. Germline V gene data show CDR1 as SGHRS and CDR2 as YFSETQ. As DNA, the CDR3 is TGCGCCAGCAGCCCCTCAGCGGGAAACGCAGAGACCCAGTACTTC. It yields the protein CASSPSAGNAETQYF.

The chain joins TRBV4-1 to TRBJ1-6; D remains ambiguous. This CDR3 comprises 14 residues. CDR1 is MGHRA and CDR2 is YSYEKL in the germline V gene. Trimming took off 1 base at V and 7 bases at J, with 8 bases between the two ends. The CDR3 region has the DNA TGCGCCAGCAGCCAAGTCTCTCTAAATTCACCCCTCCACTTT. Its protein is CASSQVSLNSPLHF.

The V and J genes are TRBV30 and TRBJ1-2, with 8 bases that match TRBD1. Germline values: CDR1 GTSNPN, CDR2 SVGIG (reference sequence). After removal of 4 bases from V and 8 bases from J, the junction contained 9 bases not matched to a gene. CDR3 length equals 13 residues. CDR3 region: CAWTRQGLKGYTF. Written as DNA, the CDR3 is TGTGCCTGGACTCGACAGGGGTTGAAAGGCTACACCTTC.

The chain links TRBV13 to TRBJ1-1, with D uncertain. The germline V and J ends were trimmed by 2 bases and 1 base, with 20 bases remaining between them. Germline CDR1 reads PRHDT; CDR2 reads FYEKMQ (reference sequence). The CDR3 has 18 residues. DNA of the CDR3: TGTGCCAGCAGCTTAAGTCCCGCGCGGCCTAAAGGGAACACTGAAGCTTTCTTT. This gives the protein CASSLSPARPKGNTEAFF. The whole variable domain, remainder taken from reference TRBV13 and TRBJ1-1, is AAGVIQSPRHLIKEKRETATLKCYPIPRHDTVYWYQQGPGQDPQFLISFYEKMQSDKGSIPDRFSAQQFSDYHSELNMSSLELGDSALYFCASSLSPARPKGNTEAFFGQGTRLTVV.

V is TRBV7-9 and J is TRBJ2-7, with D possibly matching TRBD1 (5 bases). Between the trimmed V and J ends, which lost 1 base and 4 bases, there was a span of 5 bases. The CDR3 sequence is 12 residues long. Germline V gene data show CDR1 as SEHNR and CDR2 as FQNEAQ (reference sequence). CDR3 loop: CASSLGQYEQYF. CDR3 bases: TGTGCCAGCAGCTTAGGACAGTACGAGCAGTACTTC. The whole variable domain, remainder taken from reference TRBV7-9 and TRBJ2-7, is DTGVSQNPRHKITKRGQNVTFRCDPISEHNRLYWYRQTLGQGPEFLTYFQNEAQLEKSRLLSDRFSAERPKGSFSTLEIQRTEQGDSAMYLCASSLGQYEQYFGPGTRLTVT.

The CDR3 DNA reads as TGTGCCAGCAGATTGGAATCGGGAGGTCAGCCCCAGCATTTT. Translated: CASRLESGGQPQHF. The J gene is TRBJ1-5, the V gene TRBV6-1; D is unresolved. The germline gives CDR1 MNHNS, CDR2 SASEGT. The germline V and J ends were trimmed by 6 bases and 6 bases, with 15 bases remaining between them. This CDR3 is built from 14 residues.

The V and J genes are TRBV11-2 and TRBJ2-7; TRBD2 matches at 8 bases. The CDR3 is 14 amino acids. The germline gives CDR1 SGHAT, CDR2 FQNNGV. V was pared by 3 bases and J by 7 bases, with 8 bases of the junction left unmatched. CDR3 DNA sequence: TGTGCCAGCAGCTTGGTCAGCGGGGGAAGGGAGCAGTACTTC. Translation: CASSLVSGGREQYF.

This clone was counted only a few times. CDR3 nucleotide sequence: TGTGCCACCAGCAGGGGCGACGGATACAATCAGCCCCAGCATTTT. This encodes CATSRGDGYNQPQHF. This chain connects TRBV15 to TRBJ1-5; D gene unclear. V lost 3 bases, J lost 3 bases, and 12 bases lay in between. Germline values: CDR1 LNHNV, CDR2 YYDKDF (reference sequence). There are 15 residues in the CDR3.

The chain uses TRBV13 and TRBJ1-1; D possibly corresponds to TRBD1 (5 bases). The CDR3 runs 15 residues. The ends were cut back, 5 bases at V and 4 bases at J, with 17 bases in the middle. CDR1 is PRHDT, CDR2 FYEKMQ, per germline (reference sequence). CDR3 nucleotide sequence: TGTGCCAGCAGCCCCAGAGTCCACGGGGGCACTGAAGCTTTCTTT. Its translation: CASSPRVHGGTEAFF.

The chain links TRBV9 to TRBJ2-5, with D hard to call. Per the germline V gene, CDR1 is SGDLS and CDR2 is YYNGEE. Trimming took off 0 bases at V and 2 bases at J, with 5 bases between the two ends. This CDR3 is 13 amino acids long. The CDR3 coding sequence is TGTGCCAGCAGCGTAGACGTTCAAGAGACCCAGTACTTC. This encodes CASSVDVQETQYF.

The J gene is TRBJ1-4, the V gene TRBV30; possible D gene TRBD1, 6 bases. The V and J ends lost 1 base and 8 bases respectively, with 20 bases between them. This CDR3 is 16 amino acids long. Per the germline V gene, CDR1 is GTSNPN and CDR2 is SVGIG (reference sequence). The CDR3 coding sequence is TGTGCCTGGAGTGGGACAGTGGGTATAAGGGGCGAAAAACTGTTTTTT. It specifies CAWSGTVGIRGEKLFF.